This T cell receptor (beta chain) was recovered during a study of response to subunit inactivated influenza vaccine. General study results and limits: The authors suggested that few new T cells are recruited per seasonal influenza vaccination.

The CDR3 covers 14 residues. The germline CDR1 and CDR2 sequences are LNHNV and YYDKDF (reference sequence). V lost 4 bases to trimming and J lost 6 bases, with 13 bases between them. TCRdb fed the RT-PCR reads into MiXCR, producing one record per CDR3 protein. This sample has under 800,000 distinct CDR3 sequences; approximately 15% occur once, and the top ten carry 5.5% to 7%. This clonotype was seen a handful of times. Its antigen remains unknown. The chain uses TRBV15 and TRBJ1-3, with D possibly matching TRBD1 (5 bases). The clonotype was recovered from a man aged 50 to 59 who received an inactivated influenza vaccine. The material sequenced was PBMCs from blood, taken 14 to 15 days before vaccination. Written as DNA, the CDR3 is TGTGCCACCAGCATACAGGATTGGGAAAACACCATATATTTT. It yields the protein CATSIQDWENTIYF.